These 29 T cell receptor beta chains originate from one sample sequenced in a study of CD8+CD57+ T cells in acquired aplastic anemia. Template material for TCR beta VDJ and CDR3 profiling consisted of genomic DNA. Using its own MiXCR run on the reads, TCRdb lists one record per CDR3 protein. The sample has around 140,000 distinct CDR3 sequences, around two fifths seen once. The sequencing sample was made of sorted CD4+, CD8+, or CD8+CD57+ T cells (not recorded which) from PBMCs. The receptor set was obtained from a human donor in good health, serving as a control.

The V call is TRBV15, the J call TRBJ2-3, with D possibly matching TRBD1 (6 bases). The CDR3 sequence is 15 residues long. Between the trimmed V and J ends, which lost 1 base and 1 base, there was a span of 9 bases. The germline gives CDR1 LNHNV, CDR2 YYDKDF (reference sequence). CDR3 region: CATSRVGQRTDTQYF. The DNA for the CDR3 is TGTGCCACCAGCAGAGTTGGACAGCGCACAGATACGCAGTATTTT.

The chain combines TRBV15 with TRBJ2-1, with D hard to call. V lost 3 bases and J 2 bases, leaving 8 bases between the germline ends. Germline V CDR1 and CDR2: LNHNV, YYDKDF (reference sequence). The CDR3 spans 14 residues. DNA for the CDR3: TGTGCCACCAGCAGCAGGATCACCTACAATGAGCAGTTCTTC. It codes for CATSSRITYNEQFF.

V gene TRBV4-1 combines with J gene TRBJ2-6; 9 positions agree with TRBD2. The V and J ends lost 3 bases and 2 bases, in that order; junction bases with no gene match: 2. The CDR3 consists of 16 residues. CDR1 and CDR2 (germline): MGHRA, YSYEKL. For the CDR3, the DNA is TGCGCCAGCAGCCAGGCGGGGGGGACTGGGGCCAACGTCCTGACTTTC. Amino acids: CASSQAGGTGANVLTF.

This clonotype was recorded at least ten times. The genes are TRBV6-5 and TRBJ2-7; tentative D call: TRBD1 (6 bases). V was cut by 2 bases and J by 5 bases, with 19 bases left in between. The CDR3 consists of 16 residues. Germline CDR1 is MNHEY and CDR2 is SVGAGI. CDR3 sequence: CASSYEQGEVIHEQYF. The CDR3 DNA follows: TGTGCCAGCAGTTACGAACAGGGTGAGGTAATCCACGAGCAGTACTTC.

This clonotype was picked up many times. The chain combines TRBV5-1 with TRBJ2-1, with D perhaps TRBD2 (7 bases). Germline values: CDR1 SGHRS, CDR2 YFSETQ. V was pared by 0 bases and J by 12 bases, with 13 bases between. This CDR3 comprises 13 residues. The CDR3 DNA reads as TGCGCCAGCAGCTTGGTTTACGGGGGGCGGCAGTTCTTC. This sequence encodes CASSLVYGGRQFF. Full variable domain (rest looked up from reference TRBV5-1 and TRBJ2-1): KAGVTQTPRYLIKTRGQQVTLSCSPISGHRSVSWYQQTPGQGLQFLFEYFSETQRNKGNFPGRFSGRQFSNSRSEMNVSTLELGDSALYLCASSLVYGGRQFFGPGTRLTVL.

This clonotype was seen at least ten times. V and J are TRBV30 and TRBJ1-2; TRBD1 agrees at 10 bases. V was pared by 8 bases and J by 6 bases, with 12 bases of the junction left unmatched. The CDR3 sequence is 14 residues long. The germline V gene encodes CDR1 GTSNPN and CDR2 SVGIG (reference sequence). Here the CDR3 reads CAGQGTGDRDGYTF. Written as DNA, the CDR3 is TGTGCCGGGCAGGGGACAGGGGATCGTGATGGCTACACCTTC.

Concerning this clonotype: A read error is likely, as this CDR3 ends without the conserved phenylalanine or tryptophan. This sequence joins TRBV10-3 and TRBJ1-2; maybe TRBD1 (5 bases). This CDR3 has 12 amino acids. CDR1 is ENHRY, CDR2 SYGVKD, per germline. V lost 11 bases to trimming and J lost 4 bases, with 14 bases between them. CDR3 loop: CAARGKGYGYTV. Here the CDR3 DNA reads TGTGCCGCCCGGGGGAAGGGCTATGGCTACACCGTC.

This clonotype was counted many times. The V gene is TRBV6-1, the J gene TRBJ1-2; 8 bases map to TRBD1. The germline V gene encodes CDR1 MNHNS and CDR2 SASEGT. With V trimmed by 7 bases and J by 7 bases, 11 bases remained unmatched. CDR3 length equals 14 residues. The CDR3 DNA follows: TGTGCCAGCAAGCCGGACAGGGCCCGTCCTGGCTACACCTTC. Amino acid sequence: CASKPDRARPGYTF.

This clonotype was seen only a few times. A much more abundant neighbour one base away suggests this may be a read error. The chain is built from TRBV5-1 and TRBJ1-2, with TRBD1 identical over 7 bases. CDR1 is SGHRS and CDR2 is YFSETQ in the germline V gene. The CDR3 runs 12 residues. The CDR3 sequence is CACSTGEYGYTF. The CDR3 DNA reads as TGCGCCTGCAGCACAGGGGAGTATGGCTACACCTTC. The variable domain in full, with the rest retrieved from reference TRBV5-1 and TRBJ1-2, is KAGVTQTPRYLIKTRGQQVTLSCSPISGHRSVSWYQQTPGQGLQFLFEYFSETQRNKGNFPGRFSGRQFSNSRSEMNVSTLELGDSALYLCACSTGEYGYTFGSGTRLTVV.

This clonotype was seen more than once but under ten times. The chain links TRBV5-6 to TRBJ1-2; 9 bases agree with TRBD1. Germline V gene lookup returns CDR1 SGHDT and CDR2 YYEEEE. After removal of 2 bases from V and 8 bases from J, the junction contained 7 bases not matched to a gene. The CDR3 is 14 amino acids. The CDR3 nucleotides are TGTGCCAGCAGCTTAGGGACAGGGACCCTAGGCTACACCTTC. This gives the protein CASSLGTGTLGYTF.

This clonotype was counted at least ten times. The V call is TRBV2, the J call TRBJ1-1; no reliable D call. The V end lost 3 bases, the J end lost 9 bases, and 11 bases lay between the germline ends. This CDR3 has 12 amino acids. Germline-derived CDR1 and CDR2 are SNHLY and FYNNEI. The DNA of the CDR3 is TGTGCCAGCAGTGAGTGGGTAGGGAAAGCTTTCTTT. This encodes CASSEWVGKAFF.

This clonotype showed up many times. V gene TRBV5-5 combines with J gene TRBJ2-5; perhaps TRBD1 as D (5 bases). The CDR3 is made up of 13 amino acids. V shed 2 bases and J shed 5 bases, with 10 bases lying between them. Germline assignment: CDR1 SGHKS and CDR2 YYEKEE (reference sequence). This CDR3 reads CASSLSGLETQYF. CDR3 DNA sequence: TGTGCCAGCAGCTTATCAGGGCTGGAGACCCAGTACTTC.

This clonotype was recorded many times. The V call is TRBV2, the J call TRBJ2-3; D is possibly TRBD2 (6 bases). V dropped 2 bases and J dropped 0 bases, with 12 bases sitting between them. The CDR3 is 16 amino acids. The germline V gene encodes CDR1 SNHLY and CDR2 FYNNEI. CDR3 protein: CASSEMRGLSTDTQYF. CDR3 DNA: TGTGCCAGCAGTGAAATGCGGGGCCTTAGCACAGATACGCAGTATTTT.

Ten or more counts support this clonotype. This chain connects TRBV5-1 to TRBJ1-1; D is unresolved. The CDR3 is 17 residues long. V lost 7 bases, J lost 1 base, and 23 bases lay in between. Germline V gene data show CDR1 as SGHRS and CDR2 as YFSETQ. CDR3 loop: CASYTTAQRSENTEAFF. CDR3 DNA: TGCGCCAGCTATACGACCGCGCAGCGCTCCGAGAACACTGAAGCTTTCTTT.

This chain joins TRBV11-1 and TRBJ2-3; possibly TRBD2 for D (6 bases). V gave up 0 bases and J gave up 7 bases, with 17 bases separating them. The CDR3 sequence is 16 residues long. CDR1 is SGHAT, CDR2 FQDESV, per germline (reference sequence). CDR3 region: CASSLAGGGSMYTQYF. The CDR3 DNA reads as TGTGCCAGCAGCTTAGCGGGAGGAGGATCTATGTATACGCAGTATTTT.

This clonotype has a count of ten or more. The chain has TRBV14 and TRBJ2-5, with 9 bases matching TRBD2. Germline trimming cut 4 bases from V and 4 bases from J; bases unmatched to any gene: 10. The CDR3 runs 16 residues. Germline values: CDR1 SGHDN, CDR2 FVKESK. CDR3 sequence: CASSLIGTAGGETQYF. The CDR3 region has the DNA TGTGCCAGCAGCCTAATAGGGACAGCGGGGGGAGAGACCCAGTACTTC.

This chain uses TRBV7-6 with TRBJ2-3; 8 bases map to TRBD1. J gave up 11 bases and V 2 bases, and 15 bases lay outside the gene matches. The CDR3 has 16 amino acids. Germline V lookup: CDR1 SGHVS, CDR2 FNYEAQ. CDR3: CASSLWGTGVINEQYF. The CDR3 DNA reads TGTGCCAGCAGCTTATGGGGGACAGGAGTCATCAATGAGCAGTATTTT.

This chain links TRBV10-3 with TRBJ1-2, with TRBD1 matching over 7 bases. Germline V CDR1 and CDR2: ENHRY, SYGVKD. The ends lost 10 bases at V and 4 bases at J; junction bases unmatched: 12. The CDR3 spans 14 residues. CDR3 residues: CASSPQTGVYGYTF. The CDR3 DNA follows: TGTGCCAGTAGTCCCCAAACAGGGGTCTATGGCTACACCTTC.

The chain employs TRBV10-3 and TRBJ2-7; unclear D gene. Germline assignment: CDR1 ENHRY and CDR2 SYGVKD. CDR3 length: 12 residues. V gave up 3 bases and J gave up 3 bases, with 6 bases separating them. CDR3 coding DNA: TGTGCCATCAGTGATTTACTCTACGAGCAGTACTTC. Translation: CAISDLLYEQYF.

The J gene is TRBJ1-2, the V gene TRBV25-1; the match to TRBD1 covers 9 bases. CDR1 is MGHDK, CDR2 SYGVNS, per germline. Losses at the gene ends were 6 bases for V and 8 bases for J; bases not matched to a gene: 10. The CDR3 covers 14 residues. CDR3 in DNA: TGTGCCAGCAGCATACAGGGGGCAGCGGGGGGCTACACCTTC. This encodes CASSIQGAAGGYTF.

A word on this clonotype: At one end, the junction sequence differs from germline, possibly due to a read error. The CDR3 loop reads CATSGNSYEQHF. The CDR3 region has the DNA TGTGCCACCAGTGGGAACTCCTACGAGCAGCACTTC. The chain joins TRBV25-1 to TRBJ2-1; D not resolved. From germline, CDR1 is MGHDK and CDR2 SYGVNS. The CDR3 is 12 residues long. Full variable domain (rest looked up from reference TRBV25-1 and TRBJ2-1): EADIYQTPRYLVIGTGKKITLECSQTMGHDKMYWYQQDPGMELHLIHYSYGVNSTEKGDLSSESTVSRIRTEHFPLTLESARPSHTSQYLCATSGNSYEQHFGPGTRLTVL.

Regarding this clonotype: Mismatch with germline at one junction end may stem from a read error. CDR3: CASSGFLQPSGNTICF. In nucleotides, the CDR3 is TGTGCCAGCAGTGGATTCTTGCAACCCTCTGGAAACACCATATGTTTT. The J gene is TRBJ1-3, the V gene TRBV25-1; unclear D gene. Germline CDR1 is MGHDK and CDR2 is SYGVNS. This CDR3 spans 16 amino acids.

With regard to this clonotype: This may arise from a read error, as a much more abundant clone is one base away. V gene TRBV10-3 combines with J gene TRBJ1-1, with no clear D. V lost 2 bases and J 0 bases, leaving 7 bases between the germline ends. The V gene's germline CDR1 is ENHRY and CDR2 SYGVKD. The CDR3 runs 14 residues. The CDR3, as DNA: TGTGCCATCAGTGAGGGCGGATTGAACACTGAAGCTTTCTTT. Translating gives CAISEGGLNTEAFF.

Ten or more counts support this clonotype. This sequence joins TRBV7-8 and TRBJ2-7, with D perhaps TRBD2 (6 bases). Germline loops: CDR1 SGHVS, CDR2 FQNEAQ. The CDR3 spans 16 residues. V was pared by 5 bases and J by 0 bases, with 17 bases between. The CDR3, as DNA: TGTGCCAGCAGCCCTAAAGCGGGTACCCTCTCCTACGAGCAGTACTTC. Protein sequence: CASSPKAGTLSYEQYF. The full variable domain, completed using reference TRBV7-8 and TRBJ2-7, is GAGVSQSPRYKVAKRGQDVALRCDPISGHVSLFWYQQALGQGPEFLTYFQNEAQLDKSGLPSDRFFAERPEGSVSTLKIQRTQQEDSAVYLCASSPKAGTLSYEQYFGPGTRLTVT.

To note about this clonotype: Germline is not matched at one junction end, which may reflect a read error. This chain links TRBV19 with TRBJ1-1; no reliable D call. The CDR3 contains 15 residues. Germline V CDR1 and CDR2: LNHDA, SQIVND (reference sequence). Here the CDR3 DNA reads TGTGCCGGTAGCTTCCCCGGTAGGCCAAACACTGAAGCTTTCTTT. This codes for CAGSFPGRPNTEAFF.

The chain is built from TRBV25-1 and TRBJ2-7, with 15 bases lining up with TRBD2. Germline V gene sequence: CDR1 MGHDK, CDR2 SYGVNS. The CDR3 has 17 residues. The V and J ends lost 8 bases and 4 bases, in that order; junction bases with no gene match: 12. The CDR3 is CASVRTSGGADRYEQYF. CDR3 nucleotides: TGTGCCAGCGTCCGGACTAGCGGGGGGGCCGATCGGTACGAGCAGTACTTC.

This clonotype appeared many times. The rearrangement uses TRBV20-1 and TRBJ2-5; D possibly corresponds to TRBD2 (6 bases). V was clipped by 5 bases and J by 6 bases, with 16 bases between them. The CDR3 length is 13 residues. Germline V CDR1 and CDR2: DFQATT, SNEGSKA (reference sequence). CDR3: CSAPVTSSKTQYF. Written as DNA, the CDR3 is TGCAGTGCTCCCGTGACTAGTTCGAAGACCCAGTACTTC.

Turning to this clonotype: Just one base apart from a much larger clone, this may be a read error. V is TRBV7-6 and J is TRBJ2-3; D may correspond to TRBD1 or TRBD2 (6 bases each). This CDR3 spans 18 amino acids. Per germline, CDR1 SGHVS and CDR2 FNYEAQ. Trimming removed 3 bases at V and 4 bases at J, with 23 bases between. CDR3 bases: TGTGCCAGCAGCTTGGGGGTTAAAGCGGAGGGGGGAGCAGATACGCAGTATTTT. This gives the protein CASSLGVKAEGGADTQYF.

The chain couples TRBV15 to TRBJ1-1; D remains ambiguous. The CDR3 spans 14 residues. V lost 0 bases and J lost 2, with 7 bases in between. Germline-derived CDR1 and CDR2 are LNHNV and YYDKDF (reference sequence). The CDR3 region is CATSRDEGNTEAFF. In DNA, the CDR3 is TGTGCCACCAGCAGAGATGAGGGTAACACTGAAGCTTTCTTT.